These 6 T cell receptor beta chains were all obtained from the same sample, sequenced in a study of blood T cell repertoires in COVID-19. TCRdb's copy holds only in-frame clones and misses some; the assay was immunoSEQ multiplex PCR. This table holds about 240,000 clones, roughly 91% found once. The sequenced sample was peripheral blood. The receptors come from a man aged 25-40 years with COVID-19, enrolled during active disease.

The chain couples TRBV11-2 to TRBJ1-4; 9 nucleotides match TRBD1. The CDR3 length is 16 residues. The germline CDR1 and CDR2 sequences are SGHAT and FQNNGV. Trimming cost V 6 bases and J 7 bases; bases outside gene matches: 12. The CDR3 region is CASRRTGGAGVEKLFF. In DNA, the CDR3 is TGTGCCAGCAGAAGAACAGGGGGCGCCGGGGTTGAAAAACTGTTTTTT.

The chain has TRBV3-1 (or the pseudogene TRBV3-2) and TRBJ1-1; 7 bases are a match to TRBD1. Germline assignment: CDR1 LGHDT and CDR2 YNNKEL (reference sequence). The V segment lost 1 base and the J segment 1 base; nucleotides outside the gene matches: 3. The CDR3 runs to 15 residues. CDR3 sequence reads: CASSQAGTANTEAFF. For the CDR3, the DNA is TGTGCCAGCAGCCAAGCCGGGACAGCGAACACTGAAGCTTTCTTT.

The chain links TRBV28 to TRBJ2-1; D is perhaps TRBD2 (6 bases). The V gene's germline CDR1 is MDHEN and CDR2 SYDVKM. Trimming removed 7 bases at V and 9 bases at J, with 10 bases between. This CDR3 is 11 amino acids long. The CDR3 DNA is TGTGCCAGCAATGGGGGGACTGAGCAGTTCTTC. This codes for CASNGGTEQFF.

The gene calls are TRBV5-4 and TRBJ1-2, with D perhaps TRBD1 (6 bases). The CDR3 extends over 14 amino acids. V was clipped by 4 bases and J by 2 bases, with 12 bases between them. The germline gives CDR1 SGHNT, CDR2 YYREEE (reference sequence). The CDR3 is CASSGPTGNYGYTF. The CDR3 DNA is TGTGCCAGCAGCGGCCCAACAGGGAACTATGGCTACACCTTC.

The V gene is TRBV6-4, the J gene TRBJ1-5; TRBD1 is a possible D gene (6 bases). From germline, CDR1 is MRHNA and CDR2 SNTAGT. CDR3 length equals 17 residues. V lost 4 bases and J lost 9, with 25 bases in between. Here the CDR3 DNA reads TGTGCCAGCAGTGGCCCGACCGGGAGGGGGGGAATCGGGCCCCAGCATTTT. Protein product: CASSGPTGRGGIGPQHF.

The chain carries TRBV6-1 and TRBJ1-1, with 7 bases lining up with TRBD1. Losses at the gene ends were 3 bases for V and 11 bases for J; bases not matched to a gene: 9. This CDR3 region has 13 residues. Germline CDR1 is MNHNS and CDR2 is SASEGT. CDR3 nucleotide sequence: TGTGCCAGCAGTGACAGGGGGAGAGTGAGTGCTTTCTTT. This sequence encodes CASSDRGRVSAFF.